This TCR beta chain came from a study of T cell repertoires in ileal Crohn's disease. Time point of the sample: neoterminal ileum biopsy at postoperative endoscopy, about 6 months after surgery. Germline values: CDR1 SGHNT, CDR2 YYREEE (reference sequence). V dropped 1 base and J dropped 9 bases, with 12 bases sitting between them. The CDR3 runs 13 residues. Profiling relied on immunoSEQ multiplex PCR, and the TCRdb table lists in-frame clones only, not all of them. The sample lists 3,000 to 3,500 clones, about nine tenths occurring once. This receptor was obtained from an adult with Crohn's disease. Material for sequencing was ileal tissue. The chain is built from TRBV5-4 and TRBJ2-3; D possibly matches TRBD1 or TRBD2 (6 bases each). CDR3 bases: TGTGCCAGCAGCTTGAGGGGGGAGGAAACGCAGTATTTT. Protein product: CASSLRGEETQYF.